This T cell receptor beta chain was sequenced during a study of control samples from healthy donors and cancer patients. Sequenced by immunoSEQ multiplex PCR; TCRdb stores in-frame clones only, minus some. Here the sample spans 60,000 to 85,000 clones, approximately 92% being singletons. Trimming removed 0 bases from V and 6 bases from J; junction bases left unmatched: 6. This CDR3 region has 16 residues. Germline lookup yields CDR1 SGHTA and CDR2 FQGTGA. Sequencing was performed on blood. The chain has TRBV7-3 and TRBJ2-7; 12 bases are a match to TRBD2. The origin of this receptor is a woman aged 55-70 years in good health. The CDR3: CASSLTPSGRAPEQYF. In DNA, the CDR3 is TGTGCCAGCAGCTTAACCCCTAGCGGGAGGGCTCCCGAGCAGTACTTC.